This T cell receptor (beta chain) appears in the sequencing data of a study of CD8+ T cells in alopecia areata. Study information: Patients remained on tofacitinib for 6 to 18 months and then went 6 months without it. Severity scores in treated patients reflected the percentage of scalp affected.

Treatment noted: oral pan-JAK inhibitor, 5-10 mg twice daily. Reverse transcription of extracted RNA yielded cDNA, which provided the sequencing template. Only in-frame clones appear in the TCRdb table, and some are missing; sequencing was by immunoSEQ multiplex PCR. The sample yields about 290,000 clones, roughly 64% seen once. The CDR3 has 12 residues. Trimming pared 6 bases from V and 4 bases from J, leaving 9 bases between. Per germline, CDR1 SGHAT and CDR2 FQNNGV. The source is a human donor with alopecia areata. The chain couples TRBV11-2 to TRBJ2-5; D might be TRBD1 (5 bases). Material: CD4+ T cells sorted from blood, obtained at week 24, from a patient treated with tofacitinib. CDR3 protein: CASRDTGETQYF. As DNA, the CDR3 is TGTGCCAGCAGAGATACAGGAGAGACCCAGTACTTC.